These 28 T cell receptor beta chains share one sample of origin, sequenced in a study of Tregs in tolerant kidney transplant recipients. Recipient PBMCs carried a CFSE label and met irradiated graft donor PBMCs for more than five days before FACS sorting. Antigens of these TCRs are unknown. Measured with immunoSEQ multiplex PCR; TCRdb has only the in-frame clones, and not every one. The repertoire shows around 3,000 clones; the top ten hold roughly 8.6%. The sample consisted of CD8+ T cells from blood cultured with allogeneic cells, taken before the transplant. Source of these receptors: a human patient who received a combined kidney and bone marrow transplant.

This chain's CDR3 is CASSRLAGSTDTQYF. CDR3 DNA (partial): TGTGCCAGCAGTAGACTAGCGGGGAGCACAGATACG. This chain uses TRBV2 with TRBJ2-3, with 11 bases lining up with TRBD2. With the read ending 3 residues before the CDR3 end, the germline J gene is used to fill in that end. The CDR3 is 15 residues long. Germline V lookup: CDR1 SNHLY, CDR2 FYNNEI. Trimming removed 5 bases from V and 0 bases from J; junction bases left unmatched: 1.

This clone registers medium-sized (0.01 to 0.1%) by frequency. The read ends 3 residues shy of where the CDR3 ends; the end is completed using the germline J gene. J is TRBJ2-7 and V is TRBV28; TRBD2 matches at 8 bases. V was pared by 6 bases and J by 1 base, with 11 bases of the junction left unmatched. The germline V gene encodes CDR1 MDHEN and CDR2 SYDVKM. The CDR3 length is 16 residues. The CDR3 spells CASRPQREYISYEQYF. The part of the CDR3 DNA that was read is TGTGCCAGCAGACCCCAGCGGGAGTATATATCCTACGAG.

Details on this clone: The observed sequence ends 3 residues before the CDR3 terminus, with the missing tail filled in from the germline J gene. The chain links TRBV6-1 to TRBJ2-3; 11 positions match TRBD2. V lost 0 bases, J lost 2 bases, and 1 base stayed unmatched. The CDR3 is 16 residues long. Germline loops: CDR1 MNHNS, CDR2 SASEGT. Partial CDR3 DNA: TGTGCCAGCAGTGAAGCTAGCGGGGGGGCCACAGATACG. The encoded protein is CASSEASGGATDT. Given in full, the CDR3 is CASSEASGGATDTQYF.

For this clone: Sequencing ends 3 residues short of the CDR3 end; the germline J gene provides the rest. The rearrangement joins TRBV4-1 to TRBJ1-2; D not resolved. Per germline, CDR1 MGHRA and CDR2 YSYEKL. The CDR3 has 14 residues. The CDR3 sequence is CASSQGVDTRGYTF. CDR3 DNA, as far as it was read: TGCGCCAGCAGCCAAGGGGTGGATACTAGGGGC.

This clone is identified as large from frequency. The sequenced fragment ends 3 residues before the CDR3 boundary, so the rest is inferred from the germline J gene. This chain joins TRBV4-1 and TRBJ1-2; D might be TRBD1 (6 bases). CDR1 is MGHRA, CDR2 YSYEKL, per germline. The CDR3 covers 15 residues. With 1 base removed from V and 4 bases from J, the gap between germline ends came to 13 bases. The sequenced part of the CDR3 DNA is TGCGCCAGCAGCCAAGTATCACAGGGCCTCTATGGC. It codes for CASSQVSQGLYG. The full CDR3 sequence reads CASSQVSQGLYGYTF.

Worth noting for this clone: The sequenced fragment ends 3 residues before the CDR3 boundary, so the rest is inferred from the germline J gene. This chain joins TRBV12-3 or TRBV12-4 and TRBJ2-1; no reliable D call. V was clipped by 1 base and J by 4 bases, with 14 bases between them. The CDR3 has 16 residues. The CDR3 here is CASSLEGLVLYNEQFF. CDR3 DNA (partial): TGTGCCAGCAGTTTAGAAGGGTTAGTCCTTTACAATGAG.

This clone is medium-sized (0.01 to 0.1%) by frequency. The DNA read from the CDR3 is TGCAGTGCTTCCCGGACCTGGACAGACAGAACCTACGAG. It specifies CSASRTWTDRTYE. The entire CDR3 is CSASRTWTDRTYEQYF. The chain carries TRBV20-1 and TRBJ2-7; maybe TRBD1 (6 bases). The CDR3 extends 3 residues past the end of the read, so its final part is completed from the germline J gene. The germline V gene encodes CDR1 DFQATT and CDR2 SNEGSKA (reference sequence). CDR3 size: 16 residues. V was clipped by 5 bases and J by 2 bases, with 22 bases between them.

Comments on this clone: The read gets to within 3 residues of the CDR3 end, and the germline J gene fills in the rest. V and J are TRBV7-6 and TRBJ2-1; 11 bases are shared with TRBD2. CDR3 length: 17 amino acids. CDR1 and CDR2 (germline): SGHVS, FNYEAQ. Trimming took 5 bases from V and 8 from J; bases not matched to a gene: 14. The CDR3 region is CASSLADSGRGGHEQFF. The part of the CDR3 DNA that was read is TGTGCCAGCAGCCTGGCTGATAGCGGGAGGGGAGGGCATGAG.

As concerns this clone: The CDR3 end falls 3 residues outside the read, so it is completed with the germline J gene. The rearrangement uses TRBV12-3 or TRBV12-4 and TRBJ1-1, with 9 bases that match TRBD1. The V gene end was trimmed by 6 bases and the J gene end by 5 bases; junction bases not matched to a gene: 7. The CDR3 is made up of 14 amino acids. CDR3 protein: CASRAGQGSTEAFF. Incomplete CDR3 DNA: TGTGCCAGCAGGGCGGGACAGGGCTCAACTGAA.

Turning to this clone: Read sequence stops 3 residues before the CDR3 end, and the germline J gene provides the missing end. V and J are TRBV27 and TRBJ2-7; 8 positions match TRBD2. Germline assignment: CDR1 MNHEY and CDR2 SMNVEV (reference sequence). There are 15 residues in the CDR3. V lost 5 bases, J lost 2 bases, and 8 bases stayed unmatched. CDR3 loop: CASSLERERPYEQYF. Incomplete CDR3 DNA: TGTGCCAGCAGTCTTGAGCGGGAGCGGCCCTACGAG.

Worth noting for this clone: The read ends 3 residues shy of where the CDR3 ends; the end is completed using the germline J gene. The rearrangement links TRBV5-4 to TRBJ1-2, with 9 bases identical to TRBD1. Germline CDR1 reads SGHNT; CDR2 reads YYREEE (reference sequence). V shed 4 bases, J shed 4 bases, and the junction held 5 bases outside the gene matches. This CDR3 is built from 14 residues. The sequenced part of the CDR3 DNA is TGTGCCAGCAGCGAGGGACAGGGTGGCTATGGC. This translates into CASSEGQGGYG. Given in full, the CDR3 is CASSEGQGGYGYTF.

Details on this clone: The CDR3 end is not reached by the read, which stops 3 residues before it; the germline J gene fills it in. The V and J genes are TRBV7-8 and TRBJ2-7; 8 bases map to TRBD1. The CDR3 spans 13 residues. V lost 3 bases, J lost 6 bases, and 4 bases stayed unmatched. Germline CDR1 is SGHVS and CDR2 is FQNEAQ. The CDR3 sequence: CASSLGTGLEQYF. The CDR3 DNA, read in part, is TGTGCCAGCAGCTTGGGGACAGGTCTCGAG. Using reference TRBV7-8 and TRBJ2-7 for the parts outside the CDR3, the full variable domain is GAGVSQSPRYKVAKRGQDVALRCDPISGHVSLFWYQQALGQGPEFLTYFQNEAQLDKSGLPSDRFFAERPEGSVSTLKIQRTQQEDSAVYLCASSLGTGLEQYFGPGTRLTVT.

This clone is medium-sized (0.01 to 0.1%) by frequency. The missing CDR3 end, 3 residues past where the read stops, is filled in from the germline J gene. The gene calls are TRBV6-1 and TRBJ1-2; 10 positions match TRBD1. In germline, CDR1 is MNHNS, CDR2 SASEGT. Trimming removed 4 bases from V and 5 bases from J; junction bases left unmatched: 10. The length of the CDR3 is 16 residues. Partial CDR3 DNA: TGTGCCAGCAGTGCATTTGGACAGGGGGGTTTGTATGGC. This codes for CASSAFGQGGLYG. The full-length CDR3 reads as CASSAFGQGGLYGYTF.

This clone is labeled medium-sized based on frequency. From the germline J gene comes the end of the CDR3, since the read stops 3 residues before it. The chain employs TRBV2 and TRBJ2-1; TRBD2 agrees at 12 bases. The V gene's germline CDR1 is SNHLY and CDR2 FYNNEI. The CDR3 sequence is 13 residues long. With V trimmed by 8 bases and J by 7 bases, 3 bases remained unmatched. The CDR3 bases that were read are TGTGCCAGCGGACTAGCGGGGTGGAATGAG. Amino acid sequence: CASGLAGWNE. Given in full, the CDR3 is CASGLAGWNEQFF.

As to this clone: The CDR3 extends 3 residues past the end of the read, so its final part is completed from the germline J gene. The rearrangement uses TRBV4-2 and TRBJ2-3; tentatively, D is TRBD2 (5 bases). Germline-derived CDR1 and CDR2 are LGHNA and YNFKEQ. The CDR3 covers 14 residues. V shed 5 bases and J shed 2 bases, with 11 bases lying between them. CDR3 loop: CASSYELVTDTQYF. CDR3 DNA (partial): TGTGCCAGCAGCTATGAACTAGTCACAGATACG.

A word on this clone: The read finishes 3 residues shy of the CDR3 end, and the germline J gene is used to complete it. The genes are TRBV28 and TRBJ2-7, with 10 nucleotides matching TRBD1. CDR3 length: 15 residues. Germline V gene lookup returns CDR1 MDHEN and CDR2 SYDVKM. The junction had 5 bases not matched to a gene; V was cut back by 2 bases and J by 4 bases. Partial CDR3 DNA: TGTGCCAGCAGTTTAGCGACAGGGGGCCGGTACGAG. Its protein is CASSLATGGRYE. The whole CDR3 is CASSLATGGRYEQYF.

A note on this clone: The sequence runs out 3 residues before the end of the CDR3; the remainder is reconstructed from the germline J gene. The chain has TRBV6-2 or TRBV6-3 and TRBJ2-1, with 10 bases aligning to TRBD2. With V trimmed by 6 bases and J by 2 bases, 1 base remained unmatched. Germline V gives CDR1 MNHEY, CDR2 SVGEGT. This CDR3 spans 14 amino acids. The covered CDR3 bases are TGTGCCAGCAGCGGGACTAGCGCCTACAATGAG. This encodes CASSGTSAYNE. The entire CDR3 protein is CASSGTSAYNEQFF.

In the case of this clone: The read terminates 3 residues before the CDR3 end, so the remaining end is supplied by the germline J gene. This chain links TRBV20-1 with TRBJ1-2; D is possibly TRBD1 (6 bases). Germline V gene sequence: CDR1 DFQATT, CDR2 SNEGSKA (reference sequence). The CDR3 totals 14 residues. V was trimmed by 5 bases and J by 6 bases, leaving 19 bases between them. The DNA read from the CDR3 is TGCAGTGCTGAACCGAATACAGGGCCCAATGGC. It codes for CSAEPNTGPNG. The full CDR3 protein is CSAEPNTGPNGYTF.

Frequency places this clone as medium-sized (0.01 to 0.1%). The DNA ends 3 residues before the CDR3 does, and the rest of the CDR3 is filled in from the germline J gene. This chain connects TRBV19 to TRBJ2-7, with 9 positions matching TRBD1. V lost 5 bases, J lost 3 bases, and 5 bases stayed unmatched. CDR1 and CDR2 (germline): LNHDA, SQIVND (reference sequence). The CDR3 runs 14 residues. The CDR3 bases that were read are TGTGCCAGTAGTTTCGGGACAGGGAACTACGAG. This codes for CASSFGTGNYE. The CDR3, in full, reads CASSFGTGNYEQYF.

To note about this clone: The read halts 3 residues ahead of the CDR3 end, with the missing end drawn from the germline J gene. The chain employs TRBV6-4 and TRBJ1-2; a weak D match, TRBD1 (5 bases). Germline-derived CDR1 and CDR2 are MRHNA and SNTAGT. CDR3 length equals 15 residues. With 0 bases removed from V and 5 bases from J, the gap between germline ends came to 13 bases. The CDR3 bases that were read are TGTGCCAGCAGTGACTCCCCGACAGCCCAATATGGC. It codes for CASSDSPTAQYG. The full-length CDR3 reads as CASSDSPTAQYGYTF.

As to this clone: The DNA ends 3 residues before the CDR3 does, and the rest of the CDR3 is filled in from the germline J gene. The V gene is TRBV7-2, the J gene TRBJ2-1, with D perhaps TRBD1 (5 bases). Trimming left V 11 bases short and J 6 bases short, with 14 bases between. CDR1 is SGHTA, CDR2 FQGNSA, per germline. CDR3 length equals 12 residues. The chain's CDR3 is CAGTTGVNEQFF. The part of the CDR3 DNA that was read is TGTGCCGGCACAACAGGTGTCAATGAG.

This clone is deemed medium-sized by its frequency. The read halts 3 residues ahead of the CDR3 end, with the missing end drawn from the germline J gene. This chain joins TRBV5-1 and TRBJ2-7, with TRBD2 identical over 7 bases. The germline V gene has CDR1 SGHRS and CDR2 YFSETQ. The trim removed 7 bases at V and 2 bases at J, leaving 9 bases unmatched. The CDR3 contains 14 residues. The sequenced part of the CDR3 DNA is TGCGCCAGCCACCCCGGGGGGTCCCCCTACGAG. It yields the protein CASHPGGSPYE. The whole CDR3 sequence is CASHPGGSPYEQYF.

This clone ranks as medium-sized in terms of frequency. Coverage ceases 3 residues before the CDR3 finishes, and the germline J gene fills in the end. The chain links TRBV15 to TRBJ2-2, with 7 nucleotides matching TRBD1. In germline, CDR1 is LNHNV, CDR2 YYDKDF (reference sequence). With 3 bases clipped from V and 5 bases from J, the junction kept 6 bases outside the gene matches. The CDR3 has 15 amino acids. CDR3 residues: CATSSRGSGTGELFF. The sequenced part of the CDR3 DNA is TGTGCCACCAGCAGCAGGGGGTCGGGTACCGGGGAG.

Comment on this clone: The read ends 3 residues shy of where the CDR3 ends; the end is completed using the germline J gene. The chain joins TRBV11-3 to TRBJ2-3; D gene ambiguous. CDR3 size: 14 residues. V shed 0 bases and J shed 0 bases, with 4 bases lying between them. The germline CDR1 and CDR2 sequences are SGHNT and YENEEA. The CDR3 region is CASSLDPSTDTQYF. CDR3 bases read: TGTGCCAGCAGCTTAGATCCTAGCACAGATACG.

As to this clone: The CDR3 end falls 3 residues outside the read, so it is completed with the germline J gene. The V gene is TRBV13, the J gene TRBJ2-1; 7 positions agree with TRBD2. After removal of 0 bases from V and 5 bases from J, the junction contained 7 bases not matched to a gene. The CDR3 totals 16 residues. Germline assignment: CDR1 PRHDT and CDR2 FYEKMQ (reference sequence). The CDR3 reads CASSLGSGGWDNEQFF. The CDR3 DNA, read in part, is TGTGCCAGCAGCTTAGGGTCGGGGGGATGGGACAATGAG.

Frequency places this clone as medium-sized (0.01 to 0.1%). Partial CDR3 DNA: TGTGCCAGCAGTCGACGAACCTACAGGGGCGACACTGAA. This translates into CASSRRTYRGDTE. The CDR3 in its entirety is CASSRRTYRGDTEAFF. The rearrangement joins TRBV6-2 or TRBV6-3 to TRBJ1-1, with 7 bases identical to TRBD1. The CDR3 extends 3 residues past the end of the read, so its final part is completed from the germline J gene. V trimming: 5 bases; J trimming: 3 bases; junction bases outside the gene matches: 12. This CDR3 is 16 amino acids long. In germline, CDR1 is MNHEY, CDR2 SVGEGT.

Frequency places this clone as medium-sized. The CDR3 is cut off 3 residues early in the read; its end comes from the germline J gene. The chain is built from TRBV12-3 or TRBV12-4 and TRBJ1-2; the match to TRBD1 covers 8 bases. V lost 6 bases, J lost 4 bases, and 4 bases stayed unmatched. This CDR3 is built from 13 residues. The CDR3 bases that were read are TGTGCCAGCAGCCCGACAGGGGCCTATGGC. It specifies CASSPTGAYG. The full-length CDR3 reads as CASSPTGAYGYTF.

This clone shows up as medium-sized by frequency. CDR3 DNA, as far as it was read: TGTGCCAGCAGTTTAGCCGCACCGACAGGGTATCGTGACTATGGC. Protein product: CASSLAAPTGYRDYG. In full, the CDR3 reads CASSLAAPTGYRDYGYTF. The V gene is TRBV12-3 or TRBV12-4, the J gene TRBJ1-2; 7 bases are a match to TRBD1. The read comes to an end 3 residues before the CDR3 does, leaving the germline J gene to fill in the end. CDR3 length: 18 residues. V was clipped by 0 bases and J by 3 bases; unmatched bases: 13.